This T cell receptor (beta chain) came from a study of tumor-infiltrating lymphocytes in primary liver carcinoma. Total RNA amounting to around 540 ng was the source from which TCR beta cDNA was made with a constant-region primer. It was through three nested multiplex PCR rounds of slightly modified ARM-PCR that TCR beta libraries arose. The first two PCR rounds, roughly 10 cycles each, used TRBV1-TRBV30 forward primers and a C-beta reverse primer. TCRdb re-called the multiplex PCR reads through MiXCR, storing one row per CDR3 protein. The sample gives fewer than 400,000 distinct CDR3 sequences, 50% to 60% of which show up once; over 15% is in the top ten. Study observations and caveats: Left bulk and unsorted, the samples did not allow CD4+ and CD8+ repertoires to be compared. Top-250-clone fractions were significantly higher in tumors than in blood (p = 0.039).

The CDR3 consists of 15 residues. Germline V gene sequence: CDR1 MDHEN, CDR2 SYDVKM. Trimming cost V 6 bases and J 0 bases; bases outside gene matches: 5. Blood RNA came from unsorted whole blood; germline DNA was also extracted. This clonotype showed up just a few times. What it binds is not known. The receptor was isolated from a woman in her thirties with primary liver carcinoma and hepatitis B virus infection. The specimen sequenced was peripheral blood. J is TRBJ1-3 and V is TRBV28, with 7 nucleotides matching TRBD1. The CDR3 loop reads CASSPQGSSGNTIYF. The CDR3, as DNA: TGTGCCAGCAGCCCACAGGGGTCCTCTGGAAACACCATATATTTT.